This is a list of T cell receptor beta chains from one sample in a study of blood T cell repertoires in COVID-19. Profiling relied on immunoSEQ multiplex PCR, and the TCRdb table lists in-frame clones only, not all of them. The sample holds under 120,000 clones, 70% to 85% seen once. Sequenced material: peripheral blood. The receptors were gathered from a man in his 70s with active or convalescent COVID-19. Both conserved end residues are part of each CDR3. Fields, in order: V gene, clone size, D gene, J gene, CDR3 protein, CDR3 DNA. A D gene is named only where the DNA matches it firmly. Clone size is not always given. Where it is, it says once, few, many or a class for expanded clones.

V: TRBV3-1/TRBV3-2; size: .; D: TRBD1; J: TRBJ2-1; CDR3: CASSYGTGLENEQFF; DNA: TGTGCCAGCAGCTATGGGACAGGTTTGGAGAATGAGCAGTTCTTC
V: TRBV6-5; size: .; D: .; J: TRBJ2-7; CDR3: CASSTTGRTEQYF; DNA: TGTGCCAGCAGTACGACAGGTAGGACCGAGCAGTACTTC
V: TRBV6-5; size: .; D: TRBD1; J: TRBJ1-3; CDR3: CASSLGQSGNTIYF; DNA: TGTGCCAGCAGCCTGGGACAGAGTGGAAACACCATATATTTT
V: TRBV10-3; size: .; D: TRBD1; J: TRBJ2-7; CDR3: CAISEGTGVWEQYF; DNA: TGTGCCATCAGTGAAGGGACAGGGGTTTGGGAGCAGTACTTC
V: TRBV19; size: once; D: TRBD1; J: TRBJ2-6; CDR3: CASGTGFSGANVLTF; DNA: TGTGCCAGCGGGACAGGGTTTTCTGGGGCCAACGTCCTGACTTTC
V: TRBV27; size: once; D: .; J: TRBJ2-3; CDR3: CASSPASRERSEGRTDTQYF; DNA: TGTGCCAGCAGCCCCGCGTCCAGGGAAAGAAGTGAAGGTCGCACAGATACGCAGTATTTT
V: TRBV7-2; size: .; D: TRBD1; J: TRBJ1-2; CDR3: CASSLNLGTGATNYGYTF; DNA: TGTGCCAGCAGCTTAAACCTCGGGACAGGGGCAACTAACTATGGCTACACCTTC
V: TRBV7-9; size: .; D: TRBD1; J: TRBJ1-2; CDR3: CASSLDSLRTGSTF; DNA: TGTGCCAGCAGCTTAGACAGTTTGAGGACAGGATCCACCTTC
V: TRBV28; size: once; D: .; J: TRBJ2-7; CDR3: CASSGNYEQYF; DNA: TGTGCCAGCAGCGGGAACTACGAGCAGTACTTC
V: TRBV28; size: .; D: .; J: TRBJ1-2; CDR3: CASSLKSYYGYTF; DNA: TGTGCCAGCAGTTTAAAGAGCTACTATGGCTACACCTTC
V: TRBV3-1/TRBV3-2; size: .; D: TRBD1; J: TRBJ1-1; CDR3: CASRLGTALEAFF; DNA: TGTGCCAGCAGGCTAGGGACAGCCCTTGAAGCTTTCTTT
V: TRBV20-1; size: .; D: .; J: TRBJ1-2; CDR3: CSASGGVGYTF; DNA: TGCAGTGCTAGTGGGGGGGTTGGCTACACCTTC
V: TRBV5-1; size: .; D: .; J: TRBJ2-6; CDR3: CASSFGISSGANVLTF; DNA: TGCGCCAGCAGCTTTGGCATCAGCTCTGGGGCCAACGTCCTGACTTTC
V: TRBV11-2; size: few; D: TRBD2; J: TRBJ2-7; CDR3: CASSLVSGISYEQYF; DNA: TGTGCCAGCAGCTTAGTTAGCGGGATTTCCTACGAGCAGTACTTC
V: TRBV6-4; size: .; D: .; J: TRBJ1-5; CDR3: CASRKVGRDQPQHF; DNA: TGTGCCAGTAGAAAAGTAGGGAGGGATCAGCCCCAGCATTTT
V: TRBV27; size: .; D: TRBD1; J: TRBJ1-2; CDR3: CASSLRPPGQGKANYGYTF; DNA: TGTGCCAGCAGTTTAAGGCCCCCGGGACAGGGGAAAGCTAACTATGGCTACACCTTC
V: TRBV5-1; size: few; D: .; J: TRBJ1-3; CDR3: CASSLEAGINTIYF; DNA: TGCGCCAGCAGCTTGGAAGCGGGGATAAACACCATATATTTT
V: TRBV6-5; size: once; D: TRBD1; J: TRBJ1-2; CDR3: CASSYLQGYGYTF; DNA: TGTGCCAGCAGTTACTTACAGGGGTATGGCTACACCTTC
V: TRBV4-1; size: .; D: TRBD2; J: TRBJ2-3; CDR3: CASSQEGNGGGTDTQYF; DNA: TGCGCCAGCAGCCAAGAAGGAAACGGGGGAGGGACAGATACGCAGTATTTT
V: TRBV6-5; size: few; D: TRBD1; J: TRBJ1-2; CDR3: CASSYSTGTANYGYTF; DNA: TGTGCCAGCAGTTACTCCACCGGGACAGCCAACTATGGCTACACCTTC
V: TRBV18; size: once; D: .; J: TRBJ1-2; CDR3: CASSPSSRGGYTF; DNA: TGTGCCAGCTCACCAAGTTCGCGGGGTGGCTACACCTTC
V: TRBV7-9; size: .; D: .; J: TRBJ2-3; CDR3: CASSLAGARDTQYF; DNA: TGTGCCAGCAGCTTAGCAGGGGCGCGAGATACGCAGTATTTT
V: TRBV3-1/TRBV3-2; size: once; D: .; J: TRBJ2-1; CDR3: CASSQRGGAYNEQFF; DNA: TGTGCCAGCAGCCAACGAGGGGGGGCCTACAATGAGCAGTTCTTC
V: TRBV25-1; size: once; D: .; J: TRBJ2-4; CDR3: CASSEPGVAKNIQYF; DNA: TGTGCCAGCAGTGAACCCGGGGTAGCCAAAAACATTCAGTACTTC
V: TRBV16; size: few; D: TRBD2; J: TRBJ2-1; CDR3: CASSRTSGNNEQFF; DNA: TGTGCCAGCAGCAGGACTAGCGGGAACAATGAGCAGTTCTTC
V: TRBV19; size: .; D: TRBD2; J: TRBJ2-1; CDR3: CASSIFGTSGMYNEQFF; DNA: TGTGCCAGTAGTATTTTTGGGACTAGCGGGATGTACAATGAGCAGTTCTTC
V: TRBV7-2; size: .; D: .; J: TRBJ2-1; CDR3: CASSLVRTGEQFF; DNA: TGTGCCAGCAGCTTAGTCAGAACGGGTGAGCAGTTCTTC
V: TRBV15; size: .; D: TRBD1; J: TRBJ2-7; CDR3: CATSLDRTVYEQYF; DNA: TGTGCCACCAGCTTGGACAGGACCGTTTACGAGCAGTACTTC
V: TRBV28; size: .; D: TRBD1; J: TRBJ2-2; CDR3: CASRPDRANTGELFF; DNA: TGTGCCAGCAGGCCCGACAGGGCGAACACCGGGGAGCTGTTTTTT
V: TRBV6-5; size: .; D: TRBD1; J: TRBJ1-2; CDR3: CASSYSLRDRDGYTF; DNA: TGTGCCAGCAGTTACTCTCTCCGGGACAGAGATGGCTACACCTTC
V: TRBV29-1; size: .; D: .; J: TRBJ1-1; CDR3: CSVEAVNTEAFF; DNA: TGCAGCGTTGAGGCGGTGAACACTGAAGCTTTCTTT